The 28 T cell receptor beta chains in this list originate from one sample, sequenced in a study of T cells in narcolepsy. Assay: immunoSEQ multiplex PCR; the TCRdb copy retains only in-frame clones and omits some. Among 25,000 to 35,000 clones listed, roughly four fifths were seen once. Sequences were obtained from memory (CD45RA-) CD4+ T cells from blood. These receptors all come from a human donor in good health.

The chain uses TRBV4-3 and TRBJ2-3, with D unresolved. This CDR3 is 13 amino acids long. Per germline, CDR1 LGHNA and CDR2 YSLEER. V shed 5 bases and J shed 6 bases, with 12 bases lying between them. CDR3 protein: CASSAKRADTQYF. CDR3 DNA: TGCGCCAGCAGCGCAAAAAGAGCGGATACGCAGTATTTT.

This clone was detected only once. Other DNA sequences of this sample code for an identical CDR3. The chain links TRBV10-3 to TRBJ1-4; no definite D call. The CDR3 length is 16 residues. Germline CDR1 is ENHRY and CDR2 is SYGVKD. Trimming removed 4 bases at V and 0 bases at J, with 12 bases between. In nucleotides, the CDR3 is TGTGCCATCAGTGCCGGGCGGGGAGCAACTAATGAAAAACTGTTTTTT. Amino acids: CAISAGRGATNEKLFF.

The rearrangement uses TRBV5-6 and TRBJ2-3, with D possibly called TRBD1 or TRBD2 (5 bases each). This CDR3 is 16 amino acids long. Trimming removed 1 base from V and 0 bases from J, with 12 bases in between. CDR1 and CDR2 from the germline V gene are SGHDT and YYEEEE. The CDR3 protein is CASSLRLGVSTDTQYF. DNA for the CDR3: TGTGCCAGCAGCTTGCGACTGGGGGTTAGCACAGATACGCAGTATTTT. Using reference TRBV5-6 and TRBJ2-3 for the parts outside the CDR3, the full variable domain is DAGVTQSPTHLIKTRGQQVTLRCSPKSGHDTVSWYQQALGQGPQFIFQYYEEEERQRGNFPDRFSGHQFPNYSSELNVNALLLGDSALYLCASSLRLGVSTDTQYFGPGTRLTVL.

The chain carries TRBV19 and TRBJ1-5; tentative D call: TRBD1 (6 bases). The CDR3 covers 16 residues. Germline CDR1 reads LNHDA; CDR2 reads SQIVND (reference sequence). With 2 bases removed from V and 4 bases from J, the gap between germline ends came to 15 bases. The CDR3 sequence is CASSITRDIRNQPQHF. CDR3 bases: TGTGCCAGTAGTATAACCCGGGACATTAGAAATCAGCCCCAGCATTTT.

This chain connects TRBV28 to TRBJ2-5; TRBD1 might be the D (6 bases). The V and J ends lost 5 bases and 4 bases respectively, with 14 bases between them. The CDR3 is 14 residues long. The germline V gene has CDR1 MDHEN and CDR2 SYDVKM. The CDR3 reads CASSPGQPPETQYF. Written as DNA, the CDR3 is TGTGCCAGCAGTCCTGGACAGCCCCCAGAGACCCAGTACTTC.

This clone was seen a few times. The CDR3 DNA is TGTGCCAGTAGTATCTCCCTCATGAACACTGAAGCTTTCTTT. Translated: CASSISLMNTEAFF. This rearrangement joins TRBV19 to TRBJ1-1; D remains ambiguous. V gave up 3 bases and J gave up 0 bases, with 8 bases separating them. This CDR3 has 14 amino acids. Germline-derived CDR1 and CDR2 are LNHDA and SQIVND (reference sequence).

This clone has a handful of counts. The V and J genes are TRBV11-2 and TRBJ2-7; TRBD2 agrees at 9 bases. The length of the CDR3 is 14 residues. V was clipped by 5 bases and J by 6 bases; unmatched bases: 8. Germline V CDR1 and CDR2: SGHAT, FQNNGV. The chain's CDR3 is CASSLSGGLFEQYV. CDR3 nucleotides: TGTGCCAGCAGCCTTAGCGGGGGACTTTTCGAGCAGTACGTC.

J is TRBJ1-2 and V is TRBV19; TRBD1 is a possible D gene (6 bases). Deletions cut 3 bases from V and 2 bases from J, with 10 bases between. Germline-derived CDR1 and CDR2 are LNHDA and SQIVND (reference sequence). The length of the CDR3 is 14 residues. CDR3: CASSMGARNYGYTF. CDR3 coding DNA: TGTGCCAGTAGTATGGGGGCGCGAAACTATGGCTACACCTTC.

The chain combines TRBV28 with TRBJ1-2; no clear D gene. Per the germline V gene, CDR1 is MDHEN and CDR2 is SYDVKM. Trimming took off 1 base at V and 8 bases at J, with 11 bases between the two ends. The CDR3 has 13 residues. Here the CDR3 reads CASSLYQEEGYTF. The CDR3 nucleotides read TGTGCCAGCAGTTTATACCAGGAAGAAGGCTACACCTTC.

This sequence joins TRBV27 and TRBJ2-3; 12 nucleotides line up with TRBD2. The ends lost 5 bases at V and 2 bases at J; junction bases unmatched: 8. This CDR3 is 17 amino acids long. CDR1 is MNHEY and CDR2 is SMNVEV in the germline V gene (reference sequence). The chain's CDR3 is CASSLAGGPSNTDTQYF. CDR3 sequence (DNA): TGTGCCAGCAGTCTAGCGGGGGGGCCTTCGAACACAGATACGCAGTATTTT.

The chain has TRBV4-3 and TRBJ1-1; unclear D gene. V dropped 0 bases and J dropped 6 bases, with 8 bases sitting between them. The CDR3 loop spans 13 amino acids. Germline V gives CDR1 LGHNA, CDR2 YSLEER. The DNA for the CDR3 is TGCGCCAGCAGCCAAGATCTACGGTCTGAAGCTTTCTTT. It codes for CASSQDLRSEAFF.

The V and J genes are TRBV18 and TRBJ1-2, with 7 bases identical to TRBD1. The CDR3 loop spans 12 amino acids. The V gene end was trimmed by 2 bases and the J gene end by 10 bases; junction bases not matched to a gene: 4. Germline loops: CDR1 KGHSH, CDR2 LQKENI. The CDR3 sequence is CASSPGDRDYTF. CDR3 coding DNA: TGTGCCAGCTCACCAGGAGACAGGGACTACACCTTC.

This clone was observed a single time. This chain connects TRBV28 to TRBJ1-3; D possibly corresponds to TRBD1 (6 bases). Germline CDR1 is MDHEN and CDR2 is SYDVKM. The CDR3 totals 17 residues. V lost 6 bases to trimming and J lost 0 bases, with 18 bases between them. Here the CDR3 DNA reads TGTGCCAGCAGGGGTACAGGGTTGGGACTCTCTGGAAACACCATATATTTT. Its translation is CASRGTGLGLSGNTIYF.

This clone was found a few times. The chain is built from TRBV5-6 and TRBJ2-7; TRBD2 agrees at 7 bases. V gave up 3 bases and J gave up 11 bases; unmatched junction bases: 11. From germline, CDR1 is SGHDT and CDR2 YYEEEE. The length of the CDR3 is 13 residues. CDR3 residues: CASSSPGLSGEYF. Written as DNA, the CDR3 is TGTGCCAGCAGCTCGCCGGGACTCAGCGGGGAGTACTTC.

This chain joins TRBV10-3 and TRBJ2-3; no definite D call. With 5 bases removed from V and 6 bases from J, the gap between germline ends came to 15 bases. Germline loops: CDR1 ENHRY, CDR2 SYGVKD. The CDR3 has 14 amino acids. CDR3 loop: CAISPSGPRDTQYF. The CDR3 nucleotides read TGTGCCATCAGTCCCTCAGGTCCACGGGATACGCAGTATTTT.

The chain joins TRBV5-1 to TRBJ1-2; 7 bases are a match to TRBD1. This CDR3 comprises 16 residues. The V segment lost 1 base and the J segment 4 bases; nucleotides outside the gene matches: 10. The germline gives CDR1 SGHRS, CDR2 YFSETQ. CDR3 protein: CASSLTSTGKGYGYTF. In DNA form, the CDR3 reads TGCGCCAGCAGCTTGACTTCGACAGGGAAGGGCTATGGCTACACCTTC.

The CDR3, as DNA: TGTGCCAGCAGTGCGACAGGGTTCTATGGCTACACCTTC. It codes for CASSATGFYGYTF. The chain uses TRBV6-1 and TRBJ1-2, with 7 bases matching TRBD1. The ends lost 4 bases at V and 4 bases at J; junction bases unmatched: 3. CDR1 and CDR2 (germline): MNHNS, SASEGT. The CDR3 spans 13 residues.

This clone occurred a few times. The CDR3 spells CASSQLQGGNEKLFF. The CDR3 coding sequence is TGTGCCAGCAGCCAATTACAGGGGGGGAATGAAAAACTGTTTTTT. The chain combines TRBV28 with TRBJ1-4; 8 positions match TRBD1. The germline CDR1 and CDR2 sequences are MDHEN and SYDVKM. Trimming cost V 6 bases and J 5 bases; bases outside gene matches: 8. This CDR3 region has 15 residues.

The chain is built from TRBV6-5 and TRBJ2-7; no definite D call. CDR3 length: 11 residues. Per the germline V gene, CDR1 is MNHEY and CDR2 is SVGAGI. V was pared by 5 bases and J by 7 bases, with 9 bases between. The CDR3 DNA is TGTGCCAGCAGTGGGATGGATGAGCAGTACTTC. Its translation: CASSGMDEQYF.

V gene TRBV4-2 combines with J gene TRBJ1-1, with a tentative D call TRBD1 (6 bases). Germline values: CDR1 LGHNA, CDR2 YNFKEQ. Trimming removed 4 bases from V and 0 bases from J, with 15 bases in between. The CDR3 has 16 amino acids. This chain's CDR3 is CASSPSGHSMNTEAFF. CDR3 bases: TGTGCCAGCAGCCCCTCGGGACACTCCATGAACACTGAAGCTTTCTTT.

The chain combines TRBV19 with TRBJ2-7; 11 bases map to TRBD1. The V gene end was trimmed by 6 bases and the J gene end by 0 bases; junction bases not matched to a gene: 10. Germline V gene sequence: CDR1 LNHDA, CDR2 SQIVND (reference sequence). The CDR3 is 17 amino acids. The CDR3 DNA sequence: TGTGCCAGTAGCCTATTTTCCGGGACAGGGGGCTCCTACGAGCAGTACGTC. It codes for CASSLFSGTGGSYEQYV.

CDR3: CATRQGRGNTIYF. The CDR3 region has the DNA TGTGCCACCCGACAGGGCCGTGGAAACACCATATATTTT. The chain is built from TRBV15 and TRBJ1-3, with 7 bases identical to TRBD1. V was clipped by 8 bases and J by 3 bases; unmatched bases: 4. Germline loops: CDR1 LNHNV, CDR2 YYDKDF (reference sequence). The CDR3 length is 13 residues.

This chain uses TRBV7-7 with TRBJ1-2, with D hard to call. CDR1 and CDR2 (germline): SSHAT, FNYEAQ (reference sequence). The CDR3 covers 13 residues. V dropped 5 bases and J dropped 6 bases, with 13 bases sitting between them. The CDR3 here is CASSPPGKDGYTF. The CDR3 DNA reads TGTGCCAGCAGCCCCCCGGGGAAGGATGGCTACACCTTC.

V and J are TRBV11-3 and TRBJ2-1; D is tentatively TRBD1 or TRBD2 (5 bases each). The CDR3 is 14 amino acids. The V gene's germline CDR1 is SGHNT and CDR2 YENEEA. Trimming stripped 6 bases from V and 5 bases from J, with 14 bases between. The CDR3 protein is CASSPGPPDNEQFF. The CDR3 nucleotides are TGTGCCAGCAGTCCGGGACCCCCAGACAATGAGCAGTTCTTC.

CDR3 nucleotide sequence: TGTGCCACCACGGTGCAGTACTTC. Its translation: CATTVQYF. The chain is built from TRBV6-1 and TRBJ2-7; D uncertain. This CDR3 has 8 amino acids. Trimming stripped 10 bases from V and 9 bases from J, with 7 bases between. The germline V gene has CDR1 MNHNS and CDR2 SASEGT.

The V call is TRBV10-2, the J call TRBJ2-6; D unresolved. This CDR3 is 14 amino acids long. Looked up from germline, CDR1 is WSHSY and CDR2 is SAAADI. Trimming removed 3 bases from V and 0 bases from J, with 3 bases in between. This CDR3 reads CASSEISGANVLTF. The CDR3 DNA reads as TGCGCCAGCAGTGAAATCTCTGGGGCCAACGTCCTGACTTTC.

This clone was counted a few times. This rearrangement joins TRBV5-1 to TRBJ1-2, with D maybe TRBD1 (6 bases). V was pared by 0 bases and J by 5 bases, with 20 bases between. Germline V gene sequence: CDR1 SGHRS, CDR2 YFSETQ. The CDR3 runs 17 residues. CDR3 protein: CASSLARGPMREYGYTF. The CDR3 DNA follows: TGCGCCAGCAGCTTGGCCAGGGGTCCTATGAGGGAATATGGCTACACCTTC.

The J gene is TRBJ2-1, the V gene TRBV28; D may match TRBD1 or TRBD2 (6 bases each). The germline V and J ends were trimmed by 5 bases and 4 bases, with 9 bases remaining between them. Germline CDR1 and CDR2: MDHEN and SYDVKM. The CDR3 sequence is 13 residues long. The chain's CDR3 is CASSRGGYNEQFF. The DNA of the CDR3 is TGTGCCAGCAGTCGAGGGGGGTACAATGAGCAGTTCTTC.